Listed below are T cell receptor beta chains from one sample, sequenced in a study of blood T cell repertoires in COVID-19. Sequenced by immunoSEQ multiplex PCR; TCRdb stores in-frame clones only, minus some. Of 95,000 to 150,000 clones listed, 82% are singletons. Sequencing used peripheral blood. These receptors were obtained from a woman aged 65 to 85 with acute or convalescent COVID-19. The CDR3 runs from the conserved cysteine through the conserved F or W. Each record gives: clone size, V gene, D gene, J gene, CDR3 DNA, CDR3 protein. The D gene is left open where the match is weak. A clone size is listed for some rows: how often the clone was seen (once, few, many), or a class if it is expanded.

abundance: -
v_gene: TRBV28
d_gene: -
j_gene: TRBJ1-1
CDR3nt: TGTGCCAGCAGACTCCCCCCAGGGAAAGCTTTCTTT
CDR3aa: CASRLPPGKAFF

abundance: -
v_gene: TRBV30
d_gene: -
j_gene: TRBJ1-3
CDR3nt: TGTGCCTGGGCCACCGGCTCTGGAAACACCATATATTTT
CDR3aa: CAWATGSGNTIYF

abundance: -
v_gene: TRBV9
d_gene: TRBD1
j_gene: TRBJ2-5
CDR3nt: TGTGCCAGCACCTTCGGACAGGCGTACCAAGAGACCCAGTACTTC
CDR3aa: CASTFGQAYQETQYF

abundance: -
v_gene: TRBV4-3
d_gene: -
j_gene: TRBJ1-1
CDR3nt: TGCGCCAGCAGCCAAGGCGTGGAGTTACCCACTGAAGCTTTCTTT
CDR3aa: CASSQGVELPTEAFF

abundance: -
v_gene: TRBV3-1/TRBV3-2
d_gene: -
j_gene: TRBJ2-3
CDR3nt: TGTGCCAGCAGCCCCAATCGGCTACGAGGAGCAGATACGCAGTATTTT
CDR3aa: CASSPNRLRGADTQYF

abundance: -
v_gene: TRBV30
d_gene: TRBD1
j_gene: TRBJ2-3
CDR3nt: TGTGCCTGGACCGGGTTCGGACAGGCGGACACAGATACGCAGTATTTT
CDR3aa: CAWTGFGQADTDTQYF

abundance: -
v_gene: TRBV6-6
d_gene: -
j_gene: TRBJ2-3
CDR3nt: TGTGCCAGCAGTTACATAGACACAGATACGCAGTATTTT
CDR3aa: CASSYIDTDTQYF

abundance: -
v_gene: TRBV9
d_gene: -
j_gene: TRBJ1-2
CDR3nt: TGTGCCAGCAGCGTAGGGGGTAACTCGGGGTCTAACTATGGCTACACCTTC
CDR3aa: CASSVGGNSGSNYGYTF

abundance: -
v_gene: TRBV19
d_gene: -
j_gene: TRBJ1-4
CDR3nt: TGTGCCAGTAGTATGCAACAGACGATTAATGAAAAACTGTTTTTT
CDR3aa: CASSMQQTINEKLFF

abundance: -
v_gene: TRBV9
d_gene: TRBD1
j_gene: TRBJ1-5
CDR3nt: TGTGCCAGCAGCGTACACTGCGGGACAGGGTATAGCAATCAGCCCCAGCATTTT
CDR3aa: CASSVHCGTGYSNQPQHF

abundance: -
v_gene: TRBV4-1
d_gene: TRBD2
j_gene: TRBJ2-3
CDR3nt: TGCGCCAGCAGCCAGACTAGCGGCACAGATACGCAGTATTTT
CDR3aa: CASSQTSGTDTQYF

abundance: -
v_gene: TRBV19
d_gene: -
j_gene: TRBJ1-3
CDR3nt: TGTGCCAGTAGTCCCTCAGGGTTCTCTGGAAACACCATATATTTT
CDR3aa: CASSPSGFSGNTIYF

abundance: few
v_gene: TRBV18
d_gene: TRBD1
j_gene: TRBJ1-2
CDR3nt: TGTGCCAGCTCACCGGACAGGCTCTATGGCTACACCTTC
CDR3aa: CASSPDRLYGYTF

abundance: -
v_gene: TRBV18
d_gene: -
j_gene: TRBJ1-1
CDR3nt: TGTGCCAGCTCACCACGGCAGGTGGGCACTGAAGCTTTCTTT
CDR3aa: CASSPRQVGTEAFF

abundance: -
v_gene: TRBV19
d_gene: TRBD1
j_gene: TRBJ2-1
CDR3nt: TGTGCCAGTAGCCCGGACAGGGGAGCCAATGAGCAGTTCTTC
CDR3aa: CASSPDRGANEQFF

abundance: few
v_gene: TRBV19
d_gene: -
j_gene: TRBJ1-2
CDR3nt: TGTGCCAGTAGGTGGAGGGGTTCCAGCTATGGCTACACCTTC
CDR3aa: CASRWRGSSYGYTF

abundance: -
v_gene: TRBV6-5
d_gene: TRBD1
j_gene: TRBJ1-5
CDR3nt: TGTGCCAGCAGAGGACAGGGGAATAGCAATCAGCCCCAGCATTTT
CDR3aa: CASRGQGNSNQPQHF

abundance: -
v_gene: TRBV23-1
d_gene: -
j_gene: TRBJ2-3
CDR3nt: TGCGCCAGCAGTCAATCCGCCGGGCCGGGGAGGACAGATACGCAGTATTTT
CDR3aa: CASSQSAGPGRTDTQYF

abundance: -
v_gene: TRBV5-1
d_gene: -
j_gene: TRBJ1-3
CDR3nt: TGCGCCAGCAGGGAAACAGGGAACTCTGGAAACACCATATATTTT
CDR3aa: CASRETGNSGNTIYF

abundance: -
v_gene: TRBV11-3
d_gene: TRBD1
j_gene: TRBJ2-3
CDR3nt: TGTGCCAGCAGCCCAGGGGGCGAGGCAGATACGCAGTATTTT
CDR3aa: CASSPGGEADTQYF

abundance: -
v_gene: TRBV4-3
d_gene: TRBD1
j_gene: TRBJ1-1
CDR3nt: TGCGCCAGCAGCCCAAATCTGGGGCAGGGGGCATCGGTAACTGAAGCTTTCTTT
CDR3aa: CASSPNLGQGASVTEAFF

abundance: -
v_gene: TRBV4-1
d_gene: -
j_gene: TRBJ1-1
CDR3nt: TGCGCCAGCAGCCAAGTTTCATACCGGGAGGACACTGAAGCTTTCTTT
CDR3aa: CASSQVSYREDTEAFF

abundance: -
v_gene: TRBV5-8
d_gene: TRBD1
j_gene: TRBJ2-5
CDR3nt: TGTGCCACCTCGGACAGGGGATCGTACTTC
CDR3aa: CATSDRGSYF

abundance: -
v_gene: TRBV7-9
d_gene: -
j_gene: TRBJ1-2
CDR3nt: TGTGCCAGCAGCTTAGGGTACAGGGAGAACTATGGCTACACCTTC
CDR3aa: CASSLGYRENYGYTF

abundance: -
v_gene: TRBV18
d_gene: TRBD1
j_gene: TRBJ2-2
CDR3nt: TGTGCCAGCTCACCATCCGGGACAGGGGTCGGGACCGGGGAGCTGTTTTTT
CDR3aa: CASSPSGTGVGTGELFF

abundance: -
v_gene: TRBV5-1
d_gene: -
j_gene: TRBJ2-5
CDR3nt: TGCGCCAGCAGCCGGGAGTTATCTGAGACCCAGTACTTC
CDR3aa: CASSRELSETQYF

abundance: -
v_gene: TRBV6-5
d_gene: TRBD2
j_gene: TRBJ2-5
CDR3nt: TGTGCCAGCAGGTTAACTAGCGGAGAGACCCAGTACTTC
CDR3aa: CASRLTSGETQYF

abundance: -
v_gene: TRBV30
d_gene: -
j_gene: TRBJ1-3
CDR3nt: TGTGCCTGGAGGGCAGCTGGAAACACCATATATTTT
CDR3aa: CAWRAAGNTIYF

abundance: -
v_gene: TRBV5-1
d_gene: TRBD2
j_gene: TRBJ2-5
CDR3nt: TGCGCCAGCAGCTTCAATTGGCCTAGCGGGGGATCTGGGGAGACCCAGTACTTC
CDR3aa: CASSFNWPSGGSGETQYF

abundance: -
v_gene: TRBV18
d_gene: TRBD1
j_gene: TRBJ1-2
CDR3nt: TGTGCCAGCTCACTTTTAGCGCGGGACAGCTATGGCTACACCTTC
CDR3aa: CASSLLARDSYGYTF

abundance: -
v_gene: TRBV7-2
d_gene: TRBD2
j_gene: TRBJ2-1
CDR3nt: TGTGCCAGCACCTTGGGCGGGGGGGGCTGGAATGAGCAGTTCTTC
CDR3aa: CASTLGGGGWNEQFF

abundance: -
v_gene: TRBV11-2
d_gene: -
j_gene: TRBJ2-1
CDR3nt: TGTGCCAGCAGCTTAGAAAGTGTAGCCTACAATGAGCAGTTCTTC
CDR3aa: CASSLESVAYNEQFF

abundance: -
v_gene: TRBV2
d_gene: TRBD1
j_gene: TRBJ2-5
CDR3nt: TGTGCCAGCAAGTCACAGGGGGCGTTAGAGACCCAGTACTTC
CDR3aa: CASKSQGALETQYF

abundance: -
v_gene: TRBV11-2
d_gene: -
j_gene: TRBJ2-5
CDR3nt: TGTGCCAGCTCAGGAATTCGTAAAGAGACCCAGTACTTC
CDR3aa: CASSGIRKETQYF

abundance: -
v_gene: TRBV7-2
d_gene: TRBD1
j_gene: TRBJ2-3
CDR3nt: TGTGCCAGCAGTCAAACAGGGGCGGTACCAGATACGCAGTATTTT
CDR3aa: CASSQTGAVPDTQYF

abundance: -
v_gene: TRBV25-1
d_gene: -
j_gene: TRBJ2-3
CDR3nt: TGTGCCAGCAGACACGGGGGAATCACAGATACGCAGTATTTT
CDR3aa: CASRHGGITDTQYF

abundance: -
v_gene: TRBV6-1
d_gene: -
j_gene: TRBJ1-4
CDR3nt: TGTGCCAGCAGTGAATCCCCGGACACAAAAAAACTGTTTTTT
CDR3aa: CASSESPDTKKLFF

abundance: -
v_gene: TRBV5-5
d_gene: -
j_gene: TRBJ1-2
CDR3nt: TGTGCCAGCAGCTTTATGCAGGGCTCCCTGTTGCGTGGCTACACCTTC
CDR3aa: CASSFMQGSLLRGYTF

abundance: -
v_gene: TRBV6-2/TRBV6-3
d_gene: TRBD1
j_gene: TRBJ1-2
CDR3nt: TGTGCCAGCAGTGGCGGGACAGAGTCTGATGGCTACACCTTC
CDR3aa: CASSGGTESDGYTF

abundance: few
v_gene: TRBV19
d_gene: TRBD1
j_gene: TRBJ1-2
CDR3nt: TGTGCCAGTAGTGTGACCTACAGGGGAAACTATGGCTACACCTTC
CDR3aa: CASSVTYRGNYGYTF

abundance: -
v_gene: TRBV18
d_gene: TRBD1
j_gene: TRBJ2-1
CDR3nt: TGTGCCAGCTCACCTCAAGGGGGCGGGTACAATGAGCAGTTCTTC
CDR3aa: CASSPQGGGYNEQFF

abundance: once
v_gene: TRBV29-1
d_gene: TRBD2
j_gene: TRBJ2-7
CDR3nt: TGCAGCGTTTCTAAACTAGCGGGGGGAACATACGAGCAGTACTTC
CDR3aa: CSVSKLAGGTYEQYF

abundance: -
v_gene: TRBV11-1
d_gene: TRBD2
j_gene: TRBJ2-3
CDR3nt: TGTGCCAGCAGCTTAGCGCGAGCGGGGGGCCCCAGGGATACGCAGTATTTT
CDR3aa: CASSLARAGGPRDTQYF

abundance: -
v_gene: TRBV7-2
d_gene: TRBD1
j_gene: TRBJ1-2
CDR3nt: TGTGCCAGCAGTCCTACAGGGGACTATGGCTACACCTTC
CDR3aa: CASSPTGDYGYTF

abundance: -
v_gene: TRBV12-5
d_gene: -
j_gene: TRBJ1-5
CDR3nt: TGTGCTAGTGGTTTGGCACGGTCCGGCGGGGGTCAGCCCCAGCATTTT
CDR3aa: CASGLARSGGGQPQHF

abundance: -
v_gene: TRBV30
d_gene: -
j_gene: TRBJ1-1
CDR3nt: TGTGCCTGGAGTGCAGGGCTGAACACTGAAGCTTTCTTT
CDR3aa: CAWSAGLNTEAFF

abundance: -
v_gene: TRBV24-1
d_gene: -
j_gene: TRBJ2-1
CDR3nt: TGTGCCACCAGTGACCAGAACAGGGAGCAGTTCTTC
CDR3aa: CATSDQNREQFF

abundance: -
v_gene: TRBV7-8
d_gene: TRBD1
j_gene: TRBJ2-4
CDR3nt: TGTGCCAGCAGCCCGGACAGGGAAGGCATTCAGTACTTC
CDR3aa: CASSPDREGIQYF

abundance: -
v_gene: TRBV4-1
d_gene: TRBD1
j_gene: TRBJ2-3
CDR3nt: TGCGCCAGCAGCTTACAGGGGGCGTCAGATACGCAGTATTTT
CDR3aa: CASSLQGASDTQYF

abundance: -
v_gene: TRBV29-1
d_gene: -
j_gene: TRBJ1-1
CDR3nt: TGCAGCGCCGGAGGGGAGGGTTCTGAAGCTTTCTTT
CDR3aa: CSAGGEGSEAFF